This record concerns one T cell receptor (beta chain) sequence. This record comes from a study of control samples from healthy donors and cancer patients. Here immunoSEQ multiplex PCR was the method, and the copy in TCRdb shows in-frame clones only, minus some. The sample holds 55,000 to 90,000 clones, approximately 84% seen once. CDR1 LGHNA and CDR2 YNFKEQ come from the germline V gene. V shed 7 bases, J shed 5 bases, and the junction held 4 bases outside the gene matches. This CDR3 contains 13 residues. This TCR was sampled from a man aged 50 to 60 in good health. The source material was blood. This rearrangement joins TRBV4-2 to TRBJ1-5, with 8 bases aligning to TRBD1. The CDR3 reads CASNAGGDQPQHF. The CDR3 region has the DNA TGTGCCAGCAACGCAGGGGGCGATCAGCCCCAGCATTTT.